This TCR beta chain was retrieved from a study of CD8 T cells in Susac syndrome. The V gene lost 0 bases and the J gene lost 4 bases, with 12 bases spanning the gap. Germline V gene data show CDR1 as SGHRS and CDR2 as YFSETQ. This CDR3 is 15 amino acids long. With random hexamers, reverse transcription was performed on roughly 0.45 to 1 ug of RNA. MiXCR, applied by TCRdb to the immunoSEQ multiplex PCR reads, yields one record per CDR3 protein. This sample has some 150,000 distinct CDR3 sequences, with about 95% found just once. Overall study results and limits: The authors found no clonal expansion in Susac syndrome CD4+ T cell repertoires.

A word on this clonotype: Its antigen is unknown.

The source is a human donor with Susac syndrome. V is TRBV5-1 and J is TRBJ2-3, with D unresolved. Sequenced: CD4+ T cells from PBMCs. CDR3 sequence reads: CASSLGARTSDTQYF. The CDR3 region has the DNA TGCGCCAGCAGCTTGGGGGCTAGAACCTCAGATACGCAGTATTTT.